This T cell receptor beta chain was retrieved from a study of T cell changes during pregnancy in multiple sclerosis. Assay used: immunoSEQ multiplex PCR; TCRdb lists only in-frame clones, some missing. The table records under 95,000 clones, just under 95% of them present only once. Losses at the gene ends were 2 bases for V and 8 bases for J; bases not matched to a gene: 9. The CDR3 consists of 16 residues. The V gene's germline CDR1 is SNHLY and CDR2 FYNNEI. This chain links TRBV2 with TRBJ2-2, with 9 bases fitting TRBD2. This TCR was recovered from a female donor in good health, enrolled as a control in a pregnancy study. The input for sequencing was peripheral blood, taken in the second trimester of pregnancy. CDR3 bases: TGTGCCAGCAGTGAACTCAGCGGGGGGACTTCTGGGGAGCTGTTTTTT. Protein: CASSELSGGTSGELFF.